This T cell receptor (beta chain) is from a study of blood T cell repertoires in COVID-19. V lost 4 bases, J lost 2 bases, and 5 bases stayed unmatched. In germline, CDR1 is KGHDR, CDR2 SFDVKD. The CDR3 consists of 15 residues. The method was immunoSEQ multiplex PCR; TCRdb's version includes in-frame clones alone and lacks a portion of them. This table has hundreds of thousands of clones, 84% appearing once. This clone was seen only once. The J gene is TRBJ2-3, the V gene TRBV24-1, with 7 bases lining up with TRBD2. Material for sequencing was PBMCs or T cells enriched from blood (not recorded which). This sequence originates from a woman aged 40-49 years who had recovered from COVID-19. The CDR3 DNA sequence: TGTGCCACCAGTGACTCCGGGAGGATCACAGATACGCAGTATTTT. Translation: CATSDSGRITDTQYF.